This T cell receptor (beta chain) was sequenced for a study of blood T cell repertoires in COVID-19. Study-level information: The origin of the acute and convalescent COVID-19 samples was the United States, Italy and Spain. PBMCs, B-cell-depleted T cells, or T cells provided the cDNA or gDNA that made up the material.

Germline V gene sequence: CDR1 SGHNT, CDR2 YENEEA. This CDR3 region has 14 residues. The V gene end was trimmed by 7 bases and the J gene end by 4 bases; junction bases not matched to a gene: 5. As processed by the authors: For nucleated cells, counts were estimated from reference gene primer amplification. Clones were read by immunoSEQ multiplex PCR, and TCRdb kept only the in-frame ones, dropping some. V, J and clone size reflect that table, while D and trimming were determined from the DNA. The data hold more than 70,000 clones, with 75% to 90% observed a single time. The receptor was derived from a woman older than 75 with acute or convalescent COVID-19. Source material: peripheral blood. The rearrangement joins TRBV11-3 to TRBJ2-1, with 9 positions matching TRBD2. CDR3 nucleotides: TGTGCCAGCACCCCTAGCGGGGATTACAATGAGCAGTTCTTC. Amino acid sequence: CASTPSGDYNEQFF.